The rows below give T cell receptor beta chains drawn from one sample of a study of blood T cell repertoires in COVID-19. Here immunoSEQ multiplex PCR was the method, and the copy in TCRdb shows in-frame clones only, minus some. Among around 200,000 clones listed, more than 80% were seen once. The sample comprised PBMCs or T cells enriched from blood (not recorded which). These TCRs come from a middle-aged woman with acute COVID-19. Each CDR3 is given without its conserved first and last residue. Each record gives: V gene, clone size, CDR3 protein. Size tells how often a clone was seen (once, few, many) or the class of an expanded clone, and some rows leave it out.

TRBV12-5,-,ASGMGLALVRELF
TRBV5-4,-,ASSSLTGTPINYGYT
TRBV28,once,ASRGNNEQF
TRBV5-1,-,ASLLDRASSYNEQF
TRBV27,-,ASRVRGGIETQY
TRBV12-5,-,ASGFRGQVGSNSYNSPLH
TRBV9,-,ASSVEVTGGSAEQY
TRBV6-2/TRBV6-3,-,ASSYTPELGRPLH
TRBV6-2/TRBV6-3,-,ASSYGTRGGETQY
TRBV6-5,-,ASSLDRPRGTQY
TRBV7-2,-,ASSTGGGTDTQY
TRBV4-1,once,ASSQPPGTGDYEQY
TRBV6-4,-,ASSEETGYPYNEQF
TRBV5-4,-,ASSPPGRRYGYT
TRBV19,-,ASSGRGRLSEAF
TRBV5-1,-,ASSSGTSGYTDTQY
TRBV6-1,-,ASSEGLGSYSNQPQH
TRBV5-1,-,ASSPTGAYEQY
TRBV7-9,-,ASSLVDSTEAF
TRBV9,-,ASSVSRATEAF
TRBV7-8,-,ASSLRQGNGYT
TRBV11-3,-,ASSRDSLSSYNEQF
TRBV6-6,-,ASRTGTGGSYEQY
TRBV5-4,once,ASSLERSGEKLF
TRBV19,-,ASSTPTGGETQY
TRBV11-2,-,ASSLGQGGQF
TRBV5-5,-,ASSPGQVNQPQH
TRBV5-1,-,ASSPTGGVDEKLF
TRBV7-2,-,ASSLGDRQHGYT
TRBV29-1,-,SVGGTGAALISGNTIY
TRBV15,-,ATAGGVNTEAF
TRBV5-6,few,ASPLVDEQF
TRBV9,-,ASSPRGLGGANVLT
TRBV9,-,ASSVNRAQPQH
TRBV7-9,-,ASSLPTGGRNHNEQF
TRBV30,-,AWTFPPSPSGAF
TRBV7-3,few,ASSFRGTGEETQY
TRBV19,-,ASSIVRDRYDQPQH
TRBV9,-,ASSVAGRGRSETQY
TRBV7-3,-,ASSVGQGAADTQY
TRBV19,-,ASSIDVTAEAF
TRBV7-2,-,ASNYEAGAPYNEQF
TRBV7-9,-,ASSLRGQGTAEAF
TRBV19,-,ASSIDSRNTEAF
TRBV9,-,ASSLRGGGNYNEQF
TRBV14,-,ASSLQENTEAF
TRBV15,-,ATSRDLQGSETQY
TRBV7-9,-,ASSRGSLPQH
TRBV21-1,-,ASSTSGGGSYNSPLH
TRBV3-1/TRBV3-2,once,ASSQDRGAEAF
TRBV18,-,ASSLQAYNEQF
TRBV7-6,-,ASSLEEYSGNTIY
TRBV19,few,ASSQDGDYGYT
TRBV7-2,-,ASSFGGPDTQY
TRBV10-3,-,ATRTSGGDEQY
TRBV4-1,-,ASSPISPKPKEGIIGNTIY
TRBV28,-,ATPTGTGNTGELF